This T cell receptor (beta chain) was identified during a study of T cell responses to AZD1222 COVID-19 vaccine. Sequenced by immunoSEQ multiplex PCR; TCRdb stores in-frame clones only, minus some. The repertoire consists of tens of thousands of clones, with around three quarters occurring once and the leading ten covering less than 50%. The CDR3 contains 13 residues. V gene TRBV21-1 combines with J gene TRBJ2-1. TRBV21-1 is designated a pseudogene. Sequences were derived from peripheral blood, sampled 28 days after the second AZD1222 dose. The source is an adult who received the AZD1222 COVID-19 vaccine. In nucleotides, the CDR3 is TGTGCCAGCAGTTGGTCATCTTGGAATGAGCAGTTCTTC. Amino acid sequence: CASSWSSWNEQFF.